Below, one T cell receptor (beta chain) is given with its context. These data belong to a study of OX40 agonist ivuxolimab in advanced cancers. Libraries were prepared by immunoSEQ multiplex PCR; TCRdb keeps only in-frame clonotypes and omits some of them. The sample includes roughly 140,000 clones, roughly 92% of them seen just once. The germline CDR1 and CDR2 sequences are GTSNPN and SVGIG (reference sequence). The V gene lost 5 bases and the J gene lost 5 bases, with 18 bases spanning the gap. This CDR3 has 14 amino acids. This sample comprised CD4+ or CD8+ T cells sorted from blood, obtained in a trial of the OX40 agonist ivuxolimab. V and J are TRBV30 and TRBJ2-5; D perhaps matches TRBD2 (5 bases). The sequence was obtained from an adult with an advanced solid tumor such as melanoma, head and neck, liver or kidney cancer. The CDR3 DNA reads TGTGCCTGGGGCGGGTTCCTGGGTGCGGAGACCCAGTACTTC. Its translation is CAWGGFLGAETQYF.